This TCR beta chain came from a study of control samples from healthy donors and cancer patients. Germline V gene data show CDR1 as SGHVS and CDR2 as FQNEAQ. V lost 3 bases and J lost 2, with 12 bases in between. The CDR3 spans 15 residues. Clones were sequenced by immunoSEQ multiplex PCR, and TCRdb holds only the in-frame ones, with some missing. Of more than 110,000 clones in the sample, about nine tenths were seen once. The V and J genes are TRBV7-8 and TRBJ2-3, with D perhaps matching TRBD2 (6 bases). The specimen sequenced was blood. The sequence derives from a young woman in good health. The CDR3 DNA reads as TGTGCCAGCAGCTTTAATAGCGGAAACACAGATACGCAGTATTTT. Translation gives CASSFNSGNTDTQYF.